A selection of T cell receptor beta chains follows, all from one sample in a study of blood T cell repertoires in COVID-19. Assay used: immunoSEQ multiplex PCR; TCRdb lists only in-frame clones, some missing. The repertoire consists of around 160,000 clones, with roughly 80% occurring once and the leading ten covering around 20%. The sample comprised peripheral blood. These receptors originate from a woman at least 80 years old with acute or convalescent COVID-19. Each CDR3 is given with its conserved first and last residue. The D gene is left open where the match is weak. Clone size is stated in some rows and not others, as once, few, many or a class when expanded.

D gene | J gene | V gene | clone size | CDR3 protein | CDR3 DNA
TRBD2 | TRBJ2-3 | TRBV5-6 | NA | CASSFGREGGDTQYF | TGTGCCAGCAGCTTTGGGCGGGAGGGCGGTGATACGCAGTATTTT
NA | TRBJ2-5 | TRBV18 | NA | CASSPRRETQYF | TGTGCCAGCTCACCACGGAGGGAGACCCAGTACTTC
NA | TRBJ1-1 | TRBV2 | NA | CASSASVNTEAFF | TGTGCCAGCAGTGCTTCAGTTAACACTGAAGCTTTCTTT
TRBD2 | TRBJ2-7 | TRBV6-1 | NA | CASSDRWGGMTYEQYF | TGTGCCAGCAGTGACCGCTGGGGGGGGATGACATACGAGCAGTACTTC
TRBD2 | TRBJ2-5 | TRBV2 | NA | CASTRTTSAETQYF | TGTGCCAGCACTCGAACGACTAGCGCGGAGACCCAGTACTTC
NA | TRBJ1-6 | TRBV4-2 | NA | CASSQDTPYNSALHF | TGTGCCAGCAGCCAAGATACCCCATATAATTCAGCCCTCCACTTT
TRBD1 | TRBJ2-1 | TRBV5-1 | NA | CASNRDSVSEQFF | TGCGCCAGCAATCGGGACAGTGTCAGTGAGCAGTTCTTC
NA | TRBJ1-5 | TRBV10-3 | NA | CAISEGRARNQPQHF | TGTGCCATCAGTGAGGGGAGGGCCCGCAATCAGCCCCAGCATTTT
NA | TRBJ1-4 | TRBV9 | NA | CASSARPGQVNEKLFF | TGTGCCAGCAGCGCCCGTCCAGGACAAGTTAATGAAAAACTGTTTTTT
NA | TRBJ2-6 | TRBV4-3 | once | CASSQDYRASGANVLTF | TGCGCCAGCAGCCAAGATTACAGAGCCTCTGGGGCCAACGTCCTGACTTTC
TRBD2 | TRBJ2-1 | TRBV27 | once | CASSSVSSGRAGNEQFF | TGTGCCAGCAGCTCAGTGTCGAGCGGGAGGGCTGGAAATGAGCAGTTCTTC
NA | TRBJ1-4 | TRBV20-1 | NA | CSARVREKLFF | TGCAGTGCTAGAGTGAGGGAAAAACTGTTTTTT
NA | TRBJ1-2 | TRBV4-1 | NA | CASSQDPSSYGYTF | TGCGCCAGCAGCCAAGATCCAAGCTCCTATGGCTACACCTTC
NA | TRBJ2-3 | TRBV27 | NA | CASSPLFVTDTQYF | TGTGCCAGCAGTCCTCTTTTCGTCACAGATACGCAGTATTTT
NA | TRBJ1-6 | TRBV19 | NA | CASSIEGRSPLHF | TGTGCCAGTAGTATAGAGGGGCGGTCACCCCTCCACTTT
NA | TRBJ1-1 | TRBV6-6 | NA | CASRYGPTTEAFF | TGTGCCAGCAGGTACGGGCCAACCACTGAAGCTTTCTTT
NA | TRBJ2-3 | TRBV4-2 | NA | CARWGWPQYF | TGTGCCAGATGGGGCTGGCCGCAGTATTTT
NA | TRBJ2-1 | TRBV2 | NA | CASSVGVGEQFF | TGTGCCAGCAGTGTAGGGGTCGGTGAGCAGTTCTTC
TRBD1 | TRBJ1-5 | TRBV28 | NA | CASRPTGGSQPQHF | TGTGCCAGCAGACCGACAGGGGGCAGTCAGCCCCAGCATTTT
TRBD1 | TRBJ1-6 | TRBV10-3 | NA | CAITQGVGSPLHF | TGTGCCATCACTCAGGGGGTGGGTTCACCCCTCCACTTT
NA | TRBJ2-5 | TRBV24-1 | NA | CATSPRWGNQETQYF | TGTGCCACCAGCCCCCGGTGGGGCAACCAAGAGACCCAGTACTTC
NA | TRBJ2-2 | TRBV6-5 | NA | CASRRAWQGTGELFF | TGTGCCAGCAGAAGAGCTTGGCAGGGGACCGGGGAGCTGTTTTTT